One and the same sample provided the 18 T cell receptor beta chains below, sequenced in a study of radiation and T cells in renal cell carcinoma. Method: immunoSEQ multiplex PCR; TCRdb's copy keeps in-frame clones and lacks some. The sample lists about 26,000 clones; 81% were seen once. Time point described: blood 2 weeks post-SBRT. Treatment reported: 15 Gy SBRT to primary tumor, nephrectomy 4 weeks later. The sample consisted of blood, taken from a patient whose treatment included radiotherapy and nephrectomy. Source of these receptors: a man aged 55-75 years with renal cell carcinoma.

This rearrangement joins TRBV6-5 to TRBJ2-7, with 11 bases that match TRBD2. Germline V lookup: CDR1 MNHEY, CDR2 SVGAGI. V gave up 6 bases and J gave up 7 bases; unmatched junction bases: 11. The length of the CDR3 is 15 residues. The CDR3 region has the DNA TGTGCCAGCAGCAGACTAGCGGGACCTCCGGGAGAGCAGTACTTC. This sequence encodes CASSRLAGPPGEQYF.

The chain is built from TRBV27 and TRBJ2-3; D gene uncertain. Germline CDR1 and CDR2: MNHEY and SMNVEV (reference sequence). The ends were cut back, 8 bases at V and 1 base at J, with 4 bases in the middle. The CDR3 extends over 11 amino acids. The CDR3 spells CASSRTDTQYF. In nucleotides, the CDR3 is TGTGCCAGCTCCCGCACAGATACGCAGTATTTT.

There are many counts of this clone. The chain links TRBV7-2 to TRBJ2-7; perhaps TRBD2 as D (6 bases). Trimming removed 3 bases at V and 0 bases at J, with 24 bases between. This CDR3 is 19 amino acids long. The germline V gene has CDR1 SGHTA and CDR2 FQGNSA. The CDR3: CASSFPLGVGGTISYEQYF. CDR3 coding DNA: TGTGCCAGCAGCTTTCCCTTGGGGGTAGGCGGGACGATCTCCTACGAGCAGTACTTC. The whole variable domain, filled in from reference TRBV7-2 and TRBJ2-7, reads GAGVSQSPSNKVTEKGKDVELRCDPISGHTALYWYRQSLGQGLEFLIYFQGNSAPDKSGLPSDRFSAERTGGSVSTLTIQRTQQEDSAVYLCASSFPLGVGGTISYEQYFGPGTRLTVT.

The rearrangement uses TRBV18 and TRBJ2-7; the match to TRBD1 covers 8 bases. CDR1 and CDR2 from the germline V gene are KGHSH and LQKENI. The trim removed 5 bases at V and 4 bases at J, leaving 10 bases unmatched. The CDR3 has 15 amino acids. CDR3 DNA: TGTGCCAGCTCATACATCCGGGACAGGAGTTACGAGCAGTACTTC. Translating gives CASSYIRDRSYEQYF.

This sequence joins TRBV2 and TRBJ2-1; D gene unclear. There are 15 residues in the CDR3. The V end lost 2 bases, the J end lost 3 bases, and 11 bases lay between the germline ends. Germline V gene sequence: CDR1 SNHLY, CDR2 FYNNEI. The CDR3: CASSEFGPGYNEQFF. The CDR3 DNA reads as TGTGCCAGCAGTGAATTTGGTCCGGGCTACAATGAGCAGTTCTTC. Using reference TRBV2 and TRBJ2-1 for the parts outside the CDR3, the full variable domain is EPEVTQTPSHQVTQMGQEVILRCVPISNHLYFYWYRQILGQKVEFLVSFYNNEISEKSEIFDDQFSVERPDGSNFTLKIRSTKLEDSAMYFCASSEFGPGYNEQFFGPGTRLTVL.

DNA of the CDR3: TGTGCCAGCAGCGTAGGCGGGGCTGTGGGAGAGACCCAGTACTTC. Translated: CASSVGGAVGETQYF. The chain couples TRBV9 to TRBJ2-5, with D perhaps matching TRBD2 (6 bases). This CDR3 contains 15 residues. Germline V gene sequence: CDR1 SGDLS, CDR2 YYNGEE. Deletions cut 0 bases from V and 4 bases from J, with 13 bases between.

The chain recombines TRBV9 with TRBJ2-1, with 8 bases matching TRBD2. CDR3 length equals 15 residues. The J segment lost 6 bases and the V segment lost 6 bases, leaving 11 bases of the junction unmatched. Germline V gives CDR1 SGDLS, CDR2 YYNGEE. This CDR3 is CASNSLAERTNEQFF. The CDR3 DNA sequence: TGTGCCAGCAACTCACTAGCGGAGAGGACCAATGAGCAGTTCTTC.

The J gene is TRBJ2-3, the V gene TRBV7-3, with D possibly matching TRBD2 (6 bases). Germline-derived CDR1 and CDR2 are SGHTA and FQGTGA. This CDR3 has 14 residues. V shed 5 bases and J shed 0 bases, with 9 bases lying between them. The CDR3 region is CASSPSGSTDTQYF. The DNA of the CDR3 is TGTGCCAGCAGCCCCAGCGGGAGCACAGATACGCAGTATTTT. Complete variable domain (other parts from reference TRBV7-3 and TRBJ2-3): GAGVSQTPSNKVTEKGKYVELRCDPISGHTALYWYRQSLGQGPEFLIYFQGTGAADDSGLPNDRFFAVRPEGSVSTLKIQRTERGDSAVYLCASSPSGSTDTQYFGPGTRLTVL.

The genes are TRBV20-1 and TRBJ1-2; possible D gene TRBD1, 5 bases. CDR3 size: 11 residues. The germline V gene has CDR1 DFQATT and CDR2 SNEGSKA (reference sequence). CDR3 amino acids: CGLEGRYGYTF. CDR3 in DNA: TGCGGGTTGGAGGGGAGGTATGGCTACACCTTC.

The genes are TRBV7-9 and TRBJ1-1; no definite D call. The germline V gene encodes CDR1 SEHNR and CDR2 FQNEAQ (reference sequence). The length of the CDR3 is 16 residues. V gave up 2 bases and J gave up 3 bases, with 16 bases separating them. The CDR3 bases are TGTGCCAGCAGCTTAACGGCCTGGGGAGTGGACACTGAAGCTTTCTTT. It specifies CASSLTAWGVDTEAFF.

This clone turned up a few times. The rearrangement uses TRBV6-6 and TRBJ2-1; D ambiguous. This CDR3 region has 14 residues. Between the trimmed V and J ends, which lost 0 bases and 4 bases, there was a span of 7 bases. From germline, CDR1 is MNHNY and CDR2 SVGAGI (reference sequence). The CDR3 DNA reads TGTGCCAGCAGTTACTCAAAGGGATACAATGAGCAGTTCTTC. Translation: CASSYSKGYNEQFF.

This clone occurred a few times. The genes are TRBV5-6 and TRBJ1-4; D unclear. The germline V and J ends were trimmed by 4 bases and 6 bases, with 16 bases remaining between them. The CDR3 is 15 amino acids. Germline values: CDR1 SGHDT, CDR2 YYEEEE. CDR3 bases: TGTGCCAGCAGCCCGGTGGGTAGGGCGGATGAAAAACTGTTTTTT. It specifies CASSPVGRADEKLFF.

The chain couples TRBV11-2 to TRBJ2-7; 8 positions match TRBD1. Germline assignment: CDR1 SGHAT and CDR2 FQNNGV. The CDR3 runs to 14 residues. V shed 1 base and J 4 bases; nucleotides not matched to a gene: 3. The CDR3 sequence: CASSLGQGMYEQYF. As DNA, the CDR3 is TGTGCCAGCAGCTTAGGACAGGGGATGTACGAGCAGTACTTC.

The chain links TRBV10-3 to TRBJ2-7, with 10 bases that match TRBD1. Germline-derived CDR1 and CDR2 are ENHRY and SYGVKD. The CDR3 length is 14 residues. J gave up 5 bases and V 0 bases, and 1 base lay outside the gene matches. The CDR3 DNA reads TGTGCCATCAGTGAGTCGACAGGGGGCCACGAGCAGTACTTC. Its translation is CAISESTGGHEQYF.

The chain recombines TRBV9 with TRBJ1-1; D remains unclear. V was pared by 4 bases and J by 3 bases, with 13 bases between. The CDR3 is 14 residues long. Germline CDR1 SGDLS, CDR2 YYNGEE. In DNA, the CDR3 is TGTGCCAGCAGCTTCCGGGATCAGGACACTGAAGCTTTCTTT. Translated: CASSFRDQDTEAFF.

The J gene is TRBJ2-7, the V gene TRBV7-2, with 8 bases fitting TRBD2. The CDR3 loop spans 14 amino acids. Unmatched junction bases numbered 6, after V lost 2 bases and J lost 6 bases. Looked up from germline, CDR1 is SGHTA and CDR2 is FQGNSA. CDR3 region: CASSLQPSGLEQYF. In DNA form, the CDR3 reads TGTGCCAGCAGCTTACAGCCTAGCGGGCTCGAGCAGTACTTC. The whole variable domain, filled in from reference TRBV7-2 and TRBJ2-7, reads GAGVSQSPSNKVTEKGKDVELRCDPISGHTALYWYRQSLGQGLEFLIYFQGNSAPDKSGLPSDRFSAERTGGSVSTLTIQRTQQEDSAVYLCASSLQPSGLEQYFGPGTRLTVT.

V gene TRBV6-1 combines with J gene TRBJ2-7; the match to TRBD1 covers 8 bases. This CDR3 has 15 residues. Germline V gene lookup returns CDR1 MNHNS and CDR2 SASEGT. V was clipped by 7 bases and J by 2 bases; unmatched bases: 10. This CDR3 reads CASTERQGMTYEQYF. In nucleotides, the CDR3 is TGTGCCAGCACAGAACGACAGGGGATGACCTACGAGCAGTACTTC.

This chain joins TRBV7-9 and TRBJ2-1; possibly TRBD1 for D (6 bases). Germline V lookup: CDR1 SEHNR, CDR2 FQNEAQ (reference sequence). CDR3 length equals 12 residues. The V gene lost 2 bases and the J gene lost 10 bases, with 9 bases spanning the gap. The CDR3 sequence is CASSLLGHEQFF. CDR3 DNA sequence: TGTGCCAGCAGCTTACTGGGACACGAGCAGTTCTTC. Based on the CDR3 plus reference TRBV7-9 and TRBJ2-1, the full variable domain is DTGVSQNPRHKITKRGQNVTFRCDPISEHNRLYWYRQTLGQGPEFLTYFQNEAQLEKSRLLSDRFSAERPKGSFSTLEIQRTEQGDSAMYLCASSLLGHEQFFGPGTRLTVL.